The 4 T cell receptor beta chains below come from one sample, sequenced in a study of CD8 T cells in Susac syndrome. Random hexamers primed reverse transcription of roughly 0.45 to 1 ug RNA. MiXCR, run by TCRdb on the immunoSEQ multiplex PCR reads, gives a single entry per CDR3 protein. The table records approximately 68,000 distinct CDR3 sequences, approximately 94% of them present only once. The sequenced sample consisted of CD8+ T cells from PBMCs. Receptors were obtained from a human donor with multiple sclerosis.

The CDR3 coding sequence is TGTGCCAGTAGTATTCCCGGGACTAGCGACTACGAGCAGTACTTC. The encoded protein is CASSIPGTSDYEQYF. The J gene is TRBJ2-7, the V gene TRBV19; 10 nucleotides line up with TRBD2. Germline V lookup: CDR1 LNHDA, CDR2 SQIVND (reference sequence). The junction had 5 bases not matched to a gene; V was cut back by 3 bases and J by 3 bases. This CDR3 is 15 amino acids long.

The chain recombines TRBV6-2 or TRBV6-3 with TRBJ1-2; 7 bases are shared with TRBD1. The V gene's germline CDR1 is MNHEY and CDR2 SVGEGT. With V trimmed by 7 bases and J by 3 bases, 14 bases remained unmatched. The CDR3 sequence is 16 residues long. CDR3 sequence: CASTLPDRERHYGYTF. The CDR3, as DNA: TGTGCCAGCACTCTACCCGACAGGGAAAGGCACTATGGCTACACCTTC.

The chain carries TRBV29-1 and TRBJ1-1; no clear D gene. The germline CDR1 and CDR2 sequences are SQVTM and ANQGSEA. CDR3 length: 12 amino acids. The CDR3 spells CSAIQLNTEAFF. In DNA form, the CDR3 reads TGCAGTGCAATCCAATTGAACACTGAAGCTTTCTTT.

J is TRBJ2-7 and V is TRBV7-6; possibly TRBD2 for D (5 bases). From germline, CDR1 is SGHVS and CDR2 FNYEAQ. Trimming took off 3 bases at V and 3 bases at J, with 15 bases between the two ends. The CDR3 has 15 residues. CDR3 sequence: CASSFTEGSNYEQYF. The CDR3 nucleotides are TGTGCCAGCAGCTTCACAGAGGGATCTAACTACGAGCAGTACTTC.